The 30 T cell receptor beta chains listed next were all sequenced from one sample in a study of T cells in Graves' hyperthyroidism and ophthalmopathy. There were TCR beta CDR3 regions amplified from RNA transcripts. The HTBI primer set drove a first-round RT-PCR of the TCR CDR3. TCRdb re-called the multiplex PCR reads through MiXCR, storing one row per CDR3 protein. The sample comprises about 480,000 distinct CDR3 sequences, roughly an eighth of which are singletons, and about 17% rests with the top ten. The source material was blood. Receptors originate from a woman younger than 35 with Graves' hyperthyroidism.

This clonotype was recorded many times. The chain has TRBV12-5 and TRBJ1-4; no definite D call. The CDR3 runs to 17 residues. V was trimmed by 2 bases and J by 0 bases, leaving 13 bases between them. CDR1 and CDR2 (germline): LGHNT, FRNRAP. CDR3 loop: CASGLLPTGATNEKLFF. The DNA for the CDR3 is TGTGCTAGTGGTTTGTTACCGACGGGTGCAACTAATGAAAAACTGTTTTTT.

To note about this clonotype: This may arise from a read error, as a much more abundant clone is one base away. The chain recombines TRBV5-4 with TRBJ1-3; no reliable D call. Germline CDR1 and CDR2: SGHNT and YYREEE (reference sequence). V lost 7 bases, J lost 3 bases, and 11 bases lay in between. CDR3 length: 13 residues. The CDR3 loop is CASGAPVGNTIYF. DNA for the CDR3: TGTGCCAGCGGAGCCCCTGTTGGAAACACCATATATTTT. The variable domain in full, with the rest retrieved from reference TRBV5-4 and TRBJ1-3, is ETGVTQSPTHLIKTRGQQVTLRCSSQSGHNTVSWYQQALGQGPQFIFQYYREEENGRGNFPPRFSGLQFPNYSSELNVNALELDDSALYLCASGAPVGNTIYFGEGSWLTVV.

V and J are TRBV20-1 and TRBJ2-7, with 7 bases matching TRBD2. Germline V gene data show CDR1 as DFQATT and CDR2 as SNEGSKA (reference sequence). The ends lost 6 bases at V and 6 bases at J; junction bases unmatched: 17. The CDR3 consists of 15 residues. In DNA form, the CDR3 reads TGCAGTGCAGGGCGGGCTAGCGGACCGGGGGGCGAGCAGTACTTC. Its translation: CSAGRASGPGGEQYF.

This clonotype was seen only a few times. The chain couples TRBV3-1 to TRBJ1-3; D gene unclear. V lost 2 bases to trimming and J lost 8 bases, with 13 bases between them. The germline V gene has CDR1 LGHDT and CDR2 YNNKEL (reference sequence). The CDR3 totals 14 residues. CDR3 in DNA: TGTGCCAGCAGCCAACCCGGACGGAGGGACACCATATATTTT. Translated: CASSQPGRRDTIYF.

This clonotype was seen ten or more times. V and J are TRBV7-8 and TRBJ2-5; either TRBD1 or TRBD2 may fit D (9 bases each). This CDR3 is built from 17 residues. Trimming took 5 bases from V and 5 from J, leaving 24 bases between them. Germline V lookup: CDR1 SGHVS, CDR2 FQNEAQ. The CDR3 is CASSEVGLAGQGETQYF. The CDR3 coding sequence is TGTGCCAGCAGCGAAGTGGGCCTAGCGGGACAGGGCGAGACCCAGTACTTC. The full variable domain, in which reference TRBV7-8 and TRBJ2-5 provide the parts outside the CDR3, is GAGVSQSPRYKVAKRGQDVALRCDPISGHVSLFWYQQALGQGPEFLTYFQNEAQLDKSGLPSDRFFAERPEGSVSTLKIQRTQQEDSAVYLCASSEVGLAGQGETQYFGPGTRLLVL.

The sample holds many counts of this clonotype. This chain connects TRBV11-2 to TRBJ1-1, with D tentatively TRBD1 (5 bases). Germline V CDR1 and CDR2: SGHAT, FQNNGV. CDR3 length: 15 amino acids. V lost 4 bases and J lost 3, with 15 bases in between. CDR3 bases: TGTGCCAGCAGCTCCCCCGGGGGGGTGGACACTGAAGCTTTCTTT. This encodes CASSSPGGVDTEAFF.

This chain links TRBV19 with TRBJ2-1; 10 bases are shared with TRBD1. The CDR3 loop spans 13 amino acids. Germline lookup yields CDR1 LNHDA and CDR2 SQIVND (reference sequence). V shed 6 bases, J shed 8 bases, and the junction held 4 bases outside the gene matches. CDR3 DNA: TGTGCCAGTAGCAATGGACAGGGGGATGAGCAGTTCTTC. Translating it yields CASSNGQGDEQFF.

In this sample, this clonotype turned up many times. V gene TRBV12-3 or TRBV12-4 combines with J gene TRBJ1-6, with 8 bases matching TRBD1. After removal of 2 bases from V and 9 bases from J, the junction contained 6 bases not matched to a gene. The CDR3 extends over 15 amino acids. CDR3 coding DNA: TGTGCCAGCAGTTTAACGGCAGGGGGCGCTTCACCCCTCCACTTT. Translating it yields CASSLTAGGASPLHF.

This clonotype was detected ten times or more. The rearrangement joins TRBV12-3 or TRBV12-4 to TRBJ2-5; D is unresolved. The CDR3 loop spans 13 amino acids. V was pared by 4 bases and J by 4 bases, with 10 bases between. CDR3 nucleotides: TGTGCCAGCAGTTCCAGCGCCCTAGAGACCCAGTACTTC. This encodes CASSSSALETQYF.

The table lists this clonotype with many counts. The chain joins TRBV24-1 to TRBJ2-2; possible D gene TRBD1, 6 bases. The V gene lost 3 bases and the J gene lost 4 bases, with 23 bases spanning the gap. The CDR3 extends over 19 amino acids. From germline, CDR1 is KGHDR and CDR2 SFDVKD. This CDR3 reads CATSDGAQTQGWGTGELFF. The CDR3 DNA sequence: TGTGCCACCAGTGATGGGGCTCAAACACAGGGATGGGGCACCGGGGAGCTGTTTTTT.

V gene TRBV11-2 combines with J gene TRBJ1-1; TRBD1 agrees at 7 bases. V lost 6 bases, J lost 3 bases, and 13 bases stayed unmatched. This CDR3 region has 16 residues. Germline CDR1 and CDR2: SGHAT and FQNNGV. The CDR3 reads CASRLSGGLKDTEAFF. The CDR3 DNA reads TGTGCCAGCAGGCTCTCAGGGGGTCTTAAGGACACTGAAGCTTTCTTT.

A few counts support this clonotype. CDR3 DNA: TGTGCCAGCAGCTCCGGTAGGGGGTATGATCAGCCCCAGCATTTT. Its protein product is CASSSGRGYDQPQHF. V and J are TRBV9 and TRBJ1-5; weak D call: TRBD1 (6 bases). CDR1 is SGDLS and CDR2 is YYNGEE in the germline V gene. V was cut by 4 bases and J by 5 bases, with 16 bases left in between. The CDR3 runs to 15 residues.

Ten or more counts support this clonotype. J is TRBJ1-5 and V is TRBV27; 11 bases align to TRBD1. V lost 5 bases to trimming and J lost 6 bases; unmatched junction nucleotides: 9. Germline V gives CDR1 MNHEY, CDR2 SMNVEV (reference sequence). This CDR3 comprises 16 residues. The CDR3 region is CASSPWGQGEGQPQHF. CDR3 nucleotides: TGTGCCAGCAGTCCCTGGGGACAGGGGGAAGGTCAGCCCCAGCATTTT.

The rearrangement links TRBV24-1 to TRBJ1-2; D is unclear. V dropped 7 bases and J dropped 7 bases, with 15 bases sitting between them. Looked up from germline, CDR1 is KGHDR and CDR2 is SFDVKD. The CDR3 is 13 amino acids. This chain's CDR3 is CATSQSGAGGYTF. The CDR3 region has the DNA TGTGCCACCAGCCAGTCCGGAGCGGGTGGCTACACCTTC.

This clonotype appeared many times. CDR3 protein: CASSLPATEAFF. The CDR3, as DNA: TGTGCCAGCAGTTTACCCGCCACTGAAGCTTTCTTT. V gene TRBV12-3 or TRBV12-4 combines with J gene TRBJ1-1; D gene unclear. With 2 bases removed from V and 4 bases from J, the gap between germline ends came to 5 bases. The CDR3 runs to 12 residues.

This clonotype was recorded a few times. The chain links TRBV19 to TRBJ1-2; weak D call: TRBD1 (6 bases). CDR3 length equals 13 residues. Trimming removed 5 bases at V and 7 bases at J, with 14 bases between. Germline CDR1 is LNHDA and CDR2 is SQIVND (reference sequence). The CDR3 DNA is TGTGCCAGTAGTTCCTGGGACATCCTTGGCTACACCTTC. It translates to CASSSWDILGYTF.

To note about this clonotype: A read error may be the cause here, since a much bigger clone is one base away. The chain recombines TRBV12-3 or TRBV12-4 with TRBJ2-7; D uncertain. The CDR3 consists of 11 residues. Here the CDR3 reads CASSPAGLQHF. The CDR3 coding sequence is TGTGCCAGCAGTCCGGCAGGATTGCAGCACTTC.

V is TRBV12-5 and J is TRBJ2-1; TRBD2 agrees at 15 bases. V dropped 4 bases and J dropped 5; count of bases not matched to a gene: 6. Germline values: CDR1 LGHNT, CDR2 FRNRAP. This CDR3 region has 17 residues. The CDR3 DNA reads TGTGCTAGTGGTTCCGGACTAGCGGGAGGGGAGGACAATGAGCAGTTCTTC. It yields the protein CASGSGLAGGEDNEQFF. Based on the CDR3 plus reference TRBV12-5 and TRBJ2-1, the full variable domain is DARVTQTPRHKVTEMGQEVTMRCQPILGHNTVFWYRQTMMQGLELLAYFRNRAPLDDSGMPKDRFSAEMPDATLATLKIQPSEPRDSAVYFCASGSGLAGGEDNEQFFGPGTRLTVL.

This clonotype showed up just a few times. CDR3 region: CASSAPEGGTSGNIQYF. Written as DNA, the CDR3 is TGTGCCAGTAGTGCCCCGGAGGGGGGGACTAGCGGAAACATTCAGTACTTC. The chain combines TRBV19 with TRBJ2-4; 11 bases map to TRBD2. The germline CDR1 and CDR2 sequences are LNHDA and SQIVND (reference sequence). This CDR3 is built from 17 residues. V trimming: 5 bases; J trimming: 6 bases; junction bases outside the gene matches: 12.

The chain uses TRBV11-2 and TRBJ2-5, with D unresolved. The CDR3 consists of 13 residues. CDR1 SGHAT and CDR2 FQNNGV come from the germline V gene. The V and J ends lost 2 bases and 7 bases respectively, with 11 bases between them. CDR3 loop: CASSLSGGGTQYF. In nucleotides, the CDR3 is TGTGCCAGCAGCTTATCGGGTGGCGGGACCCAGTACTTC.

This clonotype was recorded many times. The chain couples TRBV7-8 to TRBJ2-1, with TRBD1 matching 12 bases. The V gene's germline CDR1 is SGHVS and CDR2 FQNEAQ. The CDR3 has 21 amino acids. Trimming cost V 1 base and J 9 bases; bases outside gene matches: 22. The CDR3 spells CASSLGVSGQGAKGVRSEQFF. CDR3 DNA: TGTGCCAGCAGCTTAGGGGTGTCGGGACAGGGGGCGAAAGGGGTACGCAGTGAGCAGTTCTTC.

This clonotype was counted ten times or more. The V and J genes are TRBV20-1 and TRBJ2-5; D perhaps matches TRBD2 (5 bases). The CDR3 consists of 14 residues. Germline lookup yields CDR1 DFQATT and CDR2 SNEGSKA (reference sequence). V was shortened by 4 bases and J by 3 bases, with 15 bases between the two germline ends. The CDR3 region has the DNA TGCAGTGCTACCCAAGGACTGACGGAAGAGACCCAGTACTTC. It encodes CSATQGLTEETQYF.

This clonotype occurred many times. V gene TRBV2 combines with J gene TRBJ2-7, with D perhaps matching TRBD1 or TRBD2 (6 bases each). Germline V gene lookup returns CDR1 SNHLY and CDR2 FYNNEI. This CDR3 region has 15 residues. Trimming pared 4 bases from V and 4 bases from J, leaving 17 bases between. The CDR3 DNA sequence: TGTGCCAGCAGTGGAGGGGGACTGGATTTATACGAGCAGTACTTC. The encoded protein is CASSGGGLDLYEQYF.

This chain links TRBV25-1 with TRBJ2-7; D unclear. The CDR3 is 13 residues long. V lost 6 bases and J lost 1, with 10 bases in between. The germline V gene encodes CDR1 MGHDK and CDR2 SYGVNS. In DNA form, the CDR3 reads TGTGCCAGCAGACCCGACTTTTCCTACGAGCAGTACGTC. As protein: CASRPDFSYEQYV.

This clonotype came up many times. The chain couples TRBV30 to TRBJ2-1; 7 positions match TRBD2. V shed 5 bases, J shed 5 bases, and the junction held 6 bases outside the gene matches. The germline CDR1 and CDR2 sequences are GTSNPN and SVGIG (reference sequence). This CDR3 contains 13 residues. CDR3 amino acids: CAWGSGWHNEQFF. The CDR3, as DNA: TGTGCCTGGGGTAGCGGGTGGCACAATGAGCAGTTCTTC.

This clonotype was observed at least ten times. The chain employs TRBV11-3 and TRBJ2-7; tentative D call: TRBD2 (5 bases). The CDR3 sequence is 14 residues long. Germline CDR1 SGHNT, CDR2 YENEEA. V gave up 5 bases and J gave up 2 bases, with 13 bases separating them. Here the CDR3 reads CASSLSLGAYEQYF. CDR3 sequence (DNA): TGTGCCAGCAGCCTCTCACTAGGTGCCTACGAGCAGTACTTC. The complete variable domain, with remaining parts taken from reference TRBV11-3 and TRBJ2-7, reads EAGVVQSPRYKIIEKKQPVAFWCNPISGHNTLYWYLQNLGQGPELLIRYENEEAVDDSQLPKDRFSAERLKGVDSTLKIQPAELGDSAVYLCASSLSLGAYEQYFGPGTRLTVT.

In its sample, this clonotype was seen a few times. CDR3 amino acids: CASSLAVREGSQEQYF. The CDR3 DNA follows: TGTGCCAGCAGCTTAGCGGTGAGGGAGGGCTCTCAAGAGCAGTACTTC. The rearrangement joins TRBV7-6 to TRBJ2-7, with 7 bases matching TRBD2. This CDR3 is built from 16 residues. Per germline, CDR1 SGHVS and CDR2 FNYEAQ. The V segment lost 0 bases and the J segment 7 bases; nucleotides outside the gene matches: 12.

The gene calls are TRBV29-1 and TRBJ2-1; 7 bases fit TRBD2. The V segment lost 3 bases and the J segment 2 bases; nucleotides outside the gene matches: 1. The CDR3 sequence is 13 residues long. Germline lookup yields CDR1 SQVTM and CDR2 ANQGSEA. CDR3 protein: CSVEGGTYNEQFF. Written as DNA, the CDR3 is TGCAGCGTTGAGGGAGGGACCTACAATGAGCAGTTCTTC.

This clonotype was counted a few times. CDR3 loop: CSAQRGQGRNYGYTF. The DNA of the CDR3 is TGCAGTGCCCAGAGAGGACAGGGGCGCAACTATGGCTACACCTTC. V gene TRBV20-1 combines with J gene TRBJ1-2; 9 bases are a match to TRBD1. The CDR3 has 15 residues. Per the germline V gene, CDR1 is DFQATT and CDR2 is SNEGSKA (reference sequence). Unmatched junction bases numbered 10, after V lost 6 bases and J lost 2 bases.

This clonotype was counted at least ten times. J is TRBJ2-5 and V is TRBV7-8; 8 bases fit TRBD1. The CDR3 sequence is 18 residues long. The germline gives CDR1 SGHVS, CDR2 FQNEAQ. V was pared by 5 bases and J by 4 bases, with 18 bases of the junction left unmatched. This chain's CDR3 is CASSLPDRERRQGETQYF. CDR3 in DNA: TGTGCCAGCAGCCTACCGGACAGGGAGAGGAGACAGGGAGAGACCCAGTACTTC.